This TCR beta chain was captured by sequencing in a study of beta chain features in type 1 diabetes. This clone was seen a few times. The antigen is unknown. TCRB transcripts that were expressed got sequenced, as all of the isolated RNA had been reverse transcribed. Generated by immunoSEQ multiplex PCR, the TCRdb table keeps only in-frame clones and is missing some. The table shows roughly 14,000 clones, with roughly 63% occurring only once. Stem cell-like memory, regulatory, central memory and naive CD4+ cells were sorted via CD45RO/CCR7/CD25/CD127/CD95/CD27. The purity of all sorted populations exceeded 95%. Trimming pared 6 bases from V and 14 bases from J, leaving 16 bases between. This CDR3 has 11 residues. Germline V gene lookup returns CDR1 MNHEY and CDR2 SMNVEV (reference sequence). Study-wide findings and caveats: Moderately but significantly shorter TCRB CDR3s were found in Type 1 diabetes patients in all four CD4+ subsets. There was no resolution here of whether HLA type influences TCRB rearrangement. Relative to healthy donors, patients appeared to have naive, central memory and Treg TCRB repertoires that were more similar.

This TCR was recovered from a woman younger than 30 with type 1 diabetes. The chain combines TRBV27 with TRBJ1-2; possible D gene TRBD1, 6 bases. Sequenced input: stem cell memory CD4+ T cells from blood. The CDR3 sequence: CASSRGQSLTF. The CDR3 DNA reads TGTGCCAGCAGCCGTGGACAGAGTTTAACCTTC.